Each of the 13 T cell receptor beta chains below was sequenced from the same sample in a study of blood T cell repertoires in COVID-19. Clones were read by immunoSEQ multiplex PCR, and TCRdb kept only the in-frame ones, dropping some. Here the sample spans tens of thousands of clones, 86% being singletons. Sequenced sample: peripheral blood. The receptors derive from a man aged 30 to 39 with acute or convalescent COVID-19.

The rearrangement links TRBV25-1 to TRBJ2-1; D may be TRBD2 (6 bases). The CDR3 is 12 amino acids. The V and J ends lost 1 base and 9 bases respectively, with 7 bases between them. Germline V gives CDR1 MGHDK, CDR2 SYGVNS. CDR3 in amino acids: CASSEWGVEQFF. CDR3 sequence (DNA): TGTGCCAGCAGTGAATGGGGGGTTGAGCAGTTCTTC.

CDR3 DNA: TGTGCCAGCGGAGGCCAGATCTTTAGCAATCAGCCCCAGCATTTT. Residues: CASGGQIFSNQPQHF. This chain connects TRBV28 to TRBJ1-5; no clear D gene. The CDR3 spans 15 residues. Trimming cost V 8 bases and J 0 bases, with 14 bases left between them. Germline assignment: CDR1 MDHEN and CDR2 SYDVKM. The full variable domain, its missing parts supplied by reference TRBV28 and TRBJ1-5, is DVKVTQSSRYLVKRTGEKVFLECVQDMDHENMFWYRQDPGLGLRLIYFSYDVKMKEKGDIPEGYSVSREKKERFSLILESASTNQTSMYLCASGGQIFSNQPQHFGDGTRLSIL.

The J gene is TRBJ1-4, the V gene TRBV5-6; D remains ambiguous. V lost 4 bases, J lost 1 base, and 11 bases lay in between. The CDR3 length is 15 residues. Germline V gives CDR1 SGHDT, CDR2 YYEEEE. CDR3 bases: TGTGCCAGCAGCGGGGAGCGTCGAACTAATGAAAAACTGTTTTTT. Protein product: CASSGERRTNEKLFF. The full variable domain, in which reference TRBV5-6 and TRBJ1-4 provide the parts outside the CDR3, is DAGVTQSPTHLIKTRGQQVTLRCSPKSGHDTVSWYQQALGQGPQFIFQYYEEEERQRGNFPDRFSGHQFPNYSSELNVNALLLGDSALYLCASSGERRTNEKLFFGSGTQLSVL.

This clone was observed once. DNA for the CDR3: TGTGCCAGCAGTCGACAGGGTTTTTTTAATCAGCCCCAGCATTTT. Its translation is CASSRQGFFNQPQHF. The chain is built from TRBV6-6 and TRBJ1-5, with TRBD1 matching over 7 bases. Germline CDR1 and CDR2: MNHNY and SVGAGI (reference sequence). The V and J ends lost 5 bases and 4 bases, in that order; junction bases with no gene match: 8. The CDR3 consists of 15 residues.

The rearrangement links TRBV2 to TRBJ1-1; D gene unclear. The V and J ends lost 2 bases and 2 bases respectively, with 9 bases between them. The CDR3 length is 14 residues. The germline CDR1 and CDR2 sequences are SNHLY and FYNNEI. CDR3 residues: CASSELRLNTEAFF. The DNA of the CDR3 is TGTGCCAGCAGTGAATTGAGGTTAAACACTGAAGCTTTCTTT.

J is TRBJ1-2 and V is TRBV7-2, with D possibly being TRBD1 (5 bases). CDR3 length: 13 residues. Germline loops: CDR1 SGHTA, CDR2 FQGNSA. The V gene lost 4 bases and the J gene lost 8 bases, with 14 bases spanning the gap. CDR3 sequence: CASSYRGDQGYTF. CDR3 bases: TGTGCCAGCAGCTATAGGGGTGATCAGGGCTACACCTTC.

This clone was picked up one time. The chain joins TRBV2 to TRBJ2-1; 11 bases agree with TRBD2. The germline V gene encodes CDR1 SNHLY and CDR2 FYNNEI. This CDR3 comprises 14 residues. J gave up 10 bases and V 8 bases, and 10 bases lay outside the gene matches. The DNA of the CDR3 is TGTGCCAGCGTCCGTCTAGCGGGAGGAGGAGAGCAGTTCTTC. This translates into CASVRLAGGGEQFF.

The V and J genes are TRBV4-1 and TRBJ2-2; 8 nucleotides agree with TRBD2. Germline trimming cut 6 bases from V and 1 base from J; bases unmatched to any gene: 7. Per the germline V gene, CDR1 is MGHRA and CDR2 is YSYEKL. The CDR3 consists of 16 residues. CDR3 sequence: CASRTVAGLNTGELFF. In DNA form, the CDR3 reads TGCGCCAGCAGGACGGTAGCGGGACTGAACACCGGGGAGCTGTTTTTT.

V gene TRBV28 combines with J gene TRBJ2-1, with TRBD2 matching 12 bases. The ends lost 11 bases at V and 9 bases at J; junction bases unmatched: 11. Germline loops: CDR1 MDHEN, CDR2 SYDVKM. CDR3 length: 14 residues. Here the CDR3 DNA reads TGTGCCGGCACCGGGCTAGCGGGAGGGGGTGAGCAGTTCTTC. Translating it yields CAGTGLAGGGEQFF.

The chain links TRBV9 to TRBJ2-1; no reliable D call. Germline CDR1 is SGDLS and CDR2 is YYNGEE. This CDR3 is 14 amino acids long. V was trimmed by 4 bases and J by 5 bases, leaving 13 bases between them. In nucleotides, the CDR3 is TGTGCCAGCAGCCTACGAATAATAGACAATGAGCAGTTCTTC. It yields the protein CASSLRIIDNEQFF.

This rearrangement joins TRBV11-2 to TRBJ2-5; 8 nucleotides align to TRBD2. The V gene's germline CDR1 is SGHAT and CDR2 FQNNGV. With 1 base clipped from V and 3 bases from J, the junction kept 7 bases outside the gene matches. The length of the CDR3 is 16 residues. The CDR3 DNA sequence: TGTGCCAGCAGCTTAGCCCGGGGGCGGGAGGAAGAGACCCAGTACTTC. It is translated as CASSLARGREEETQYF.

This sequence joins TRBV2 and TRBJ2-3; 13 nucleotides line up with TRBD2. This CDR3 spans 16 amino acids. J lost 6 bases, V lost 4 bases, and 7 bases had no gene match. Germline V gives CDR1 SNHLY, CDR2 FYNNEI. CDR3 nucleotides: TGTGCCAGCAGTGTAACTAGCGGGAGGGCCGTGGATACGCAGTATTTT. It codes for CASSVTSGRAVDTQYF.

CDR3 DNA sequence: TGTGCCAGCAGCCTTCGGACTAGCGGGACCGGGGAGCTGTTTTTT. It is translated as CASSLRTSGTGELFF. The V and J genes are TRBV3-1 (or the pseudogene TRBV3-2) and TRBJ2-2; 11 positions match TRBD2. V lost 4 bases and J lost 5; bases outside the gene matches: 3. CDR3 length equals 15 residues. From germline, CDR1 is LGHDT and CDR2 YNNKEL (reference sequence).